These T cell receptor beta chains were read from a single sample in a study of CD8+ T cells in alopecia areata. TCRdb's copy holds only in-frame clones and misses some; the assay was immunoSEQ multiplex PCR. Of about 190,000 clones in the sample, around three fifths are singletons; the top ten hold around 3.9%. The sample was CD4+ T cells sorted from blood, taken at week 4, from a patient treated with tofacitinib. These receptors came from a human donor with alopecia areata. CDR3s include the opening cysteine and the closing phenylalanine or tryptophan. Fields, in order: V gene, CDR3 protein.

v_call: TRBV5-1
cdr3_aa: CASSLGATQGQETQYF

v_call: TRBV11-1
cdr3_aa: CASSFLMGDGYTF

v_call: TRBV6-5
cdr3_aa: CASSLTGVEQFF

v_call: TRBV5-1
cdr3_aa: CASSPLSQETQYF

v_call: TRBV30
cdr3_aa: CAWRAYNEQFF

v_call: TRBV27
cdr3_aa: CASRAFGGDEKLFF

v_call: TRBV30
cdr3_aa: CAWSPGLAGIADTQYF

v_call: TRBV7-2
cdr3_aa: CASSLGQGIGGYTF

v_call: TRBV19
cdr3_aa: CASSAGQAISSNYGYTF

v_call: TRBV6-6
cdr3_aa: CASSYDRDWHGYTF

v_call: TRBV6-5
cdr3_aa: CASRRGGNQPQHF

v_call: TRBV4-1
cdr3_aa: CASSQDLSGSSAYEQYF

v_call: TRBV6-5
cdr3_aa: CASRPTGSYGYTF

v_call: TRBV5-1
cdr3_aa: CASSLDSPPNSPLHF

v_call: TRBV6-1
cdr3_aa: CASSWDRTYNEQFF

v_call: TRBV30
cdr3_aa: CAWSVGLAGGLEQFF

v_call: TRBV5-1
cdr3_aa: CASSFTGDGETQYF

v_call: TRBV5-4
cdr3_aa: CATGGQGGYNEQFF

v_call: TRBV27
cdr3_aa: CASPGGTSRLPYEQYF

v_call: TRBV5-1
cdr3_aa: CASSPGQGKGNEQFF

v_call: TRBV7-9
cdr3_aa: CASSSPGEYEQFF

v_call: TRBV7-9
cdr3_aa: CASSPPEGYGNAEAFF